A single sample is the source of the 2 T cell receptor beta chains below, sequenced in a study of T cell changes during pregnancy in multiple sclerosis. TCRdb's copy holds only in-frame clones and misses some; the assay was immunoSEQ multiplex PCR. The sample carries about 67,000 clones, about nine tenths recorded once. Sequenced here: peripheral blood, sampled in the first trimester of pregnancy. The receptors shown here come from a female donor with multiple sclerosis, enrolled in a pregnancy study.

J is TRBJ2-7 and V is TRBV18; TRBD1 is a possible D gene (6 bases). CDR3 length: 16 residues. V was pared by 3 bases and J by 3 bases, with 18 bases between. Per germline, CDR1 KGHSH and CDR2 LQKENI. The CDR3, as DNA: TGTGCCAGCTCACCCCAGACAGGCTTCCCTCTCTACGAGCAGTACTTC. As protein: CASSPQTGFPLYEQYF.

This rearrangement joins TRBV7-6 to TRBJ2-3, with TRBD2 as a possible D gene (6 bases). Trimming took off 2 bases at V and 4 bases at J, with 10 bases between the two ends. Germline CDR1 is SGHVS and CDR2 is FNYEAQ. This CDR3 has 14 residues. CDR3 sequence: CASSLLSGADTQYF. Written as DNA, the CDR3 is TGTGCCAGCAGCTTACTTTCGGGAGCAGATACGCAGTATTTT.